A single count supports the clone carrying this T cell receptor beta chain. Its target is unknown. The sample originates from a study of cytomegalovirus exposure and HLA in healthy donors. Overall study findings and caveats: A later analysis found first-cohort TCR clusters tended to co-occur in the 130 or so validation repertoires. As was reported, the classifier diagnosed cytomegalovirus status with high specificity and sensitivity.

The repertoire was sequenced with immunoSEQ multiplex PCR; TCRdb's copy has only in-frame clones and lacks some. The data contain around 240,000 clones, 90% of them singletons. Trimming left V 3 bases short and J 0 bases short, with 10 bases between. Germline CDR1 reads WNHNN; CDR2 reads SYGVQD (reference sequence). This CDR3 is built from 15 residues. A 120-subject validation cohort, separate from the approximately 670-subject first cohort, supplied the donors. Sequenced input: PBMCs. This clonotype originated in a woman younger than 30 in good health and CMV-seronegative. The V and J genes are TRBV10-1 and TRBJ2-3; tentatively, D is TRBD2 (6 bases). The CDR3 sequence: CASSDGGASTDTQYF. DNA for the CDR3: TGCGCCAGCAGTGACGGCGGGGCTAGCACAGATACGCAGTATTTT.